The source of this TCR beta chain is a study of CD8 T cells in ankylosing spondylitis (TCRdb year 2017). Describing the broader study: The study set out to find disease-linked TCR variants by profiling T cell receptor beta repertoires in ankylosing spondylitis patients and healthy donors. The full study cohort was made up of about two dozen ankylosing spondylitis patients and some 100 healthy donors. Samples of peripheral blood were taken, and for ankylosing spondylitis patients, synovial fluid was collected as well.

The instrument given in TCRdb is Illumina HiSeq 2500. Quantitative 5'-RACE with molecular barcodes was used to prepare TCR beta libraries. The paper's processing steps were these. A new computational method based on a probabilistic model of VDJ rearrangement was used to identify disease-linked TCR variants. TCRdb reprocessing: public reads trimmed at Q25 with fastp, clones called with MiXCR, in-frame beta chains kept. Rows matching on CDR3 protein sequence are summarized as one entry with the most common DNA and genes. These V and J calls originate from TCRdb's pipeline instead of the authors' own analysis. Present in this sample are about 400,000 distinct CDR3 sequences, 20% of which were seen just once. The top ten clonotypes cover less than 15% of the sample. Remarks on this clonotype: Its antigen is not yet known. The record has no base qualities; no much larger clone is one base away.

V and J are truncated by 6 bases and 6 bases respectively, leaving an intervening sequence of 20 bases. Spanning cysteine to phenylalanine, the CDR3 consists of 15 amino acids. Just the 45-base CDR3 DNA is kept, in frame starting at base 1. The study at large found these results: A CD8+ phenotype was shown by the disease-linked clones, which were found at relatively low frequencies in peripheral blood. Some of the motif variants had been reported before in the synovial fluid and blood of reactive arthritis patients, a finding that suggests common disease-initiation mechanisms. The disease-linked clones were reported as significantly enriched in matched synovial fluid samples from ankylosing spondylitis patients. A TCR beta motif of 8 or 9 highly homologous amino acid variants appeared characteristic of blood from ankylosing spondylitis patients.

The clonotype comes from a male donor with ankylosing spondylitis or in good health (not recorded which). Specimen: blood, either unsorted or a sorted T cell fraction (not recorded which). This receptor chain uses TRBV12-3 or TRBV12-4 and TRBJ1-1; the D segment could be TRBD1, given 5 matching bases. The CDR3 protein: CASRSPTGSQAEAFF. In nucleotide form, the sequence is TGTGCCAGCAGGTCGCCCACGGGGTCACAGGCTGAAGCTTTCTTT.